A selection of T cell receptor beta chains follows, all from one sample in a study of read filtering for tumor transcriptome and immune sequencing. One entry per CDR3 protein results from TCRdb running MiXCR on the reads. The sample yields some 140,000 distinct CDR3 sequences, under 15% seen once. Sequencing was done on a sample of a population of CD138-negative cells sorted from bone marrow. These receptors all come from a donor at least 40 years old with multiple myeloma. The CDR3 runs from the conserved cysteine through the conserved F or W. D genes are given only for firm matches. Only part of the rows carry a size: once, few, many, or a class if the clone is expanded.

v_gene	abundance	j_gene	d_gene	CDR3nt	CDR3aa
TRBV7-2	many	TRBJ2-4	TRBD1	TGTGCCAGCAGCCTAGGGACAGCCCTAGCCAAAAACATTCAGTACTTC	CASSLGTALAKNIQYF
TRBV5-1	many	TRBJ2-1	.	TGCGCCAGCAGCTTGGAACTGGCTAGCGACTACAATGAGCAGTTCTTC	CASSLELASDYNEQFF
TRBV4-3	many	TRBJ2-1	TRBD2	TGCGCCAGCAGCCTTATCAGGCGGGGGAGTGAGCAGTTCTTC	CASSLIRRGSEQFF
TRBV11-2	many	TRBJ2-1	.	TGTGCCAGCAGCTTAGTTCCCGGGGGAGGTGAGCAGTTCTTC	CASSLVPGGGEQFF
TRBV24-1	many	TRBJ2-1	TRBD1	TGTGCCACCAGTCCCGGGACAGATTATTACAATGAGCAGTTCTTC	CATSPGTDYYNEQFF
TRBV12-3/TRBV12-4	few	TRBJ2-7	TRBD1	TGTGCCAGCAGTCAAACGGACAGGCCCCCCTACGAGCAGTACTTC	CASSQTDRPPYEQYF
TRBV4-2	few	TRBJ2-2	.	TGTGCCAGCAGGGGCCAGGGCGACACCGGGGAGCTGTTTTTT	CASRGQGDTGELFF
TRBV12-3/TRBV12-4	many	TRBJ2-3	.	TGTGCCAGCAGTTTTGATATCTCTAGCACAGATACGCAGTATTTT	CASSFDISSTDTQYF
TRBV6-5	many	TRBJ1-1	.	TGTGCCAGCAGTCCGTACATGAACACTGAAGCTTTCTTT	CASSPYMNTEAFF
TRBV7-3	many	TRBJ1-6	TRBD1	TGTGCCAGCAGCCAAACAGGGGGCGATAATTCACCCCTCCACTTT	CASSQTGGDNSPLHF
TRBV6-6	many	TRBJ2-7	.	TGTGCCAGCAGTAAACAGTACGAGCAGTACTTC	CASSKQYEQYF
TRBV20-1	many	TRBJ2-7	.	TGCAGTGCTAGCCTCGGAACAGCCGAGCAGTACTTC	CSASLGTAEQYF
TRBV27	.	TRBJ2-2	TRBD2	TGTGCCAGCAGTCCCTGGACTAGCGGGAACGTGGACACCGGGGAGCTGTTTTTT	CASSPWTSGNVDTGELFF
TRBV3-1	.	TRBJ2-1	TRBD2	TGTGCCAGCAGCGGTCCGGGACTAGCGGGAGGAAGCGGTGAGCAGTTCTTC	CASSGPGLAGGSGEQFF
TRBV20-1	many	TRBJ2-1	TRBD2	TGCAGTGCTAGAGATCCCAGCGGGAGGGCCGGGTCATATGAGCAGTTCTTC	CSARDPSGRAGSYEQFF
TRBV6-6	many	TRBJ2-1	.	TGTGCCAGCACCTACGCGGGCGAGCAGTTCTTC	CASTYAGEQFF
TRBV11-3	.	TRBJ2-5	TRBD2	TGTGCCAGCAGCCCAACGCCGGGGGGTGAGACCCAGTACTTC	CASSPTPGGETQYF
TRBV27	few	TRBJ1-5	TRBD1	TGTGCCAGCAGTTTAGAGGCAGGGGGCCAGCCCCAGCATTTT	CASSLEAGGQPQHF